Listed here are 14 T cell receptor beta chains from one sample, sequenced in a study of TIL therapy for anti-PD-1-resistant metastatic lung cancer. Time point noted: pre-treatment sample, taken before nivolumab and TIL therapy. Sequencing used immunoSEQ v3. Method: immunoSEQ multiplex PCR; TCRdb's copy keeps in-frame clones and lacks some. Here the sample spans some 60,000 clones, 55% to 75% being singletons. Here the sequenced sample was blood, taken at baseline. These receptors were collected from a person between 25 and 79 years old with non-small cell lung cancer.

The V gene is TRBV6-5, the J gene TRBJ1-2, with D possibly TRBD1 on 5 matching bases. Between the trimmed V and J ends, which lost 6 bases and 0 bases, there was a span of 8 bases. In germline, CDR1 is MNHEY, CDR2 SVGAGI. The CDR3 has 13 amino acids. CDR3 sequence (DNA): TGTGCCAGCAGCCCGACAGCTAACTATGGCTACACCTTC. Encoded protein: CASSPTANYGYTF.

In DNA, the CDR3 is TGTGCCAGCAGTGTGATCTTCTCTGGAAACACCATATATTTT. Amino acid sequence: CASSVIFSGNTIYF. The chain uses TRBV2 and TRBJ1-3; no clear D. Germline assignment: CDR1 SNHLY and CDR2 FYNNEI. V lost 4 bases to trimming and J lost 0 bases, with 7 bases between them. The length of the CDR3 is 14 residues. The full variable domain, rest sourced from reference TRBV2 and TRBJ1-3, is EPEVTQTPSHQVTQMGQEVILRCVPISNHLYFYWYRQILGQKVEFLVSFYNNEISEKSEIFDDQFSVERPDGSNFTLKIRSTKLEDSAMYFCASSVIFSGNTIYFGEGSWLTVV.

This chain links TRBV6-5 with TRBJ2-1; D uncertain. This CDR3 comprises 11 residues. The germline V gene has CDR1 MNHEY and CDR2 SVGAGI. The germline V and J ends were trimmed by 8 bases and 9 bases, with 11 bases remaining between them. As DNA, the CDR3 is TGTGCCAGCGGGGATCGCGGTGAGCAGTTCTTC. Encoded protein: CASGDRGEQFF.

This chain joins TRBV19 and TRBJ1-2; maybe TRBD1 (5 bases). The CDR3 sequence is 15 residues long. Germline loops: CDR1 LNHDA, CDR2 SQIVND (reference sequence). Trimming left V 6 bases short and J 0 bases short, with 14 bases between. CDR3 nucleotides: TGTGCCAGTAGCGACAGTGGGGGTGCTAACTATGGCTACACCTTC. It specifies CASSDSGGANYGYTF.

The V gene is TRBV7-9, the J gene TRBJ1-1, with TRBD1 identical over 7 bases. The CDR3 totals 15 residues. V lost 2 bases to trimming and J lost 5 bases; unmatched junction nucleotides: 8. CDR1 SEHNR and CDR2 FQNEAQ come from the germline V gene (reference sequence). The CDR3 here is CASSLWAGGSTEAFF. The CDR3 DNA is TGTGCCAGCAGCTTATGGGCAGGGGGGAGTACTGAAGCTTTCTTT.

This chain links TRBV5-1 with TRBJ2-7; perhaps D is TRBD1 or TRBD2 (5 bases each). The germline V gene has CDR1 SGHRS and CDR2 YFSETQ. The V and J ends lost 1 base and 3 bases respectively, with 20 bases between them. The CDR3 sequence is 17 residues long. CDR3 amino acids: CASSLYAQIGGVYEQYF. CDR3 nucleotides: TGCGCCAGCAGCTTGTATGCCCAGATTGGGGGTGTCTACGAGCAGTACTTC.

The chain carries TRBV7-9 and TRBJ2-2; D is unresolved. The CDR3 totals 13 residues. V was shortened by 6 bases and J by 6 bases, with 11 bases between the two germline ends. CDR1 is SEHNR and CDR2 is FQNEAQ in the germline V gene (reference sequence). The CDR3 coding sequence is TGTGCCAGCAGGTTGCTGATCGCCGGGGAGCTGTTTTTT. This gives the protein CASRLLIAGELFF. The whole variable domain, remainder taken from reference TRBV7-9 and TRBJ2-2, is DTGVSQNPRHKITKRGQNVTFRCDPISEHNRLYWYRQTLGQGPEFLTYFQNEAQLEKSRLLSDRFSAERPKGSFSTLEIQRTEQGDSAMYLCASRLLIAGELFFGEGSRLTVL.

This chain uses TRBV5-4 with TRBJ1-6; D unclear. The CDR3 covers 14 residues. Trimming shortened V by 1 base and J by 5 bases, and 7 bases separated the two germline ends. Per the germline V gene, CDR1 is SGHNT and CDR2 is YYREEE (reference sequence). The CDR3 sequence: CASSLMGNNSPLHF. The CDR3 DNA is TGTGCCAGCAGCTTGATGGGTAATAATTCACCCCTCCACTTT.

The genes are TRBV19 and TRBJ1-5, with a weak D call TRBD1 (5 bases). This CDR3 contains 13 residues. The germline CDR1 and CDR2 sequences are LNHDA and SQIVND (reference sequence). The V end lost 10 bases, the J end lost 0 bases, and 10 bases lay between the germline ends. The CDR3 region is CATATGSNQPQHF. The CDR3 DNA sequence: TGTGCCACCGCAACAGGTAGCAATCAGCCCCAGCATTTT.

The V and J genes are TRBV6-4 and TRBJ2-3, with unresolved D. V was trimmed by 6 bases and J by 4 bases, leaving 11 bases between them. In germline, CDR1 is MRHNA, CDR2 SNTAGT. This CDR3 is 13 amino acids long. This CDR3 reads CASSHTRADTQYF. CDR3 sequence (DNA): TGTGCCAGCAGCCACACCCGAGCAGATACGCAGTATTTT.

The rearrangement joins TRBV19 to TRBJ2-7, with TRBD1 matching 7 bases. Germline lookup yields CDR1 LNHDA and CDR2 SQIVND (reference sequence). There are 14 residues in the CDR3. Trimming took 5 bases from V and 6 from J; bases not matched to a gene: 10. The DNA for the CDR3 is TGTGCCAGTAGTGAACAGGGGTTCGCCCTCGAGCAGTACTTC. It yields the protein CASSEQGFALEQYF.

This clone has a handful of counts. This chain connects TRBV12-5 to TRBJ2-7; 9 bases line up with TRBD1. Germline V gene data show CDR1 as LGHNT and CDR2 as FRNRAP. V trimming: 5 bases; J trimming: 5 bases; junction bases outside the gene matches: 10. The CDR3 consists of 15 residues. The CDR3 loop reads CASGPSTGGPHEQYF. The CDR3 bases are TGTGCTAGTGGTCCCTCGACAGGGGGTCCCCACGAGCAGTACTTC. Filled out from reference TRBV12-5 and TRBJ2-7, the complete variable domain reads DARVTQTPRHKVTEMGQEVTMRCQPILGHNTVFWYRQTMMQGLELLAYFRNRAPLDDSGMPKDRFSAEMPDATLATLKIQPSEPRDSAVYFCASGPSTGGPHEQYFGPGTRLTVT.

This chain uses TRBV19 with TRBJ1-1; 9 positions agree with TRBD1. The J segment lost 4 bases and the V segment lost 6 bases, leaving 15 bases of the junction unmatched. Germline CDR1 and CDR2: LNHDA and SQIVND (reference sequence). This CDR3 comprises 17 residues. The CDR3 reads CASSKQGALSSITEAFF. CDR3 DNA sequence: TGTGCCAGTAGCAAACAGGGGGCCCTGAGTTCGATCACTGAAGCTTTCTTT. The whole variable domain, remainder taken from reference TRBV19 and TRBJ1-1, is DGGITQSPKYLFRKEGQNVTLSCEQNLNHDAMYWYRQDPGQGLRLIYYSQIVNDFQKGDIAEGYSVSREKKESFPLTVTSAQKNPTAFYLCASSKQGALSSITEAFFGQGTRLTVV.

The chain couples TRBV30 to TRBJ1-2; D is unresolved. Trimming took 0 bases from V and 0 from J, leaving 5 bases between them. The CDR3 has 13 amino acids. CDR1 is GTSNPN and CDR2 is SVGIG in the germline V gene (reference sequence). CDR3 sequence (DNA): TGTGCCTGGAGTGTTTTAGCTAACTATGGCTACACCTTC. Amino acid sequence: CAWSVLANYGYTF.